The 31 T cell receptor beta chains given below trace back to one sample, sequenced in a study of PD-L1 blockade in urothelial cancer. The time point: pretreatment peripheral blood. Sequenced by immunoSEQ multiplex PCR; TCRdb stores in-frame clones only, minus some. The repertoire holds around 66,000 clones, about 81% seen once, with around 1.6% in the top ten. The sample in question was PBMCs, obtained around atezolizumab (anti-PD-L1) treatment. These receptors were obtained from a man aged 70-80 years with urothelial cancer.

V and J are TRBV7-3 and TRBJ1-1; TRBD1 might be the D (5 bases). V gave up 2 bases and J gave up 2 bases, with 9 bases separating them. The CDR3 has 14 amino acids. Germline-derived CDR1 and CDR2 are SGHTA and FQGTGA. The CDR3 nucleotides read TGTGCCAGCAGCTTAGGCGGGGGTAACACTGAAGCTTTCTTT. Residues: CASSLGGGNTEAFF.

CDR3 bases: TGCGCCAGCAGCTCCAGGGGGAACACTGAAGCTTTCTTT. This codes for CASSSRGNTEAFF. The V and J genes are TRBV4-3 and TRBJ1-1, with TRBD1 as a possible D gene (6 bases). With 5 bases removed from V and 1 base from J, the gap between germline ends came to 8 bases. CDR3 length equals 13 residues. Germline CDR1 and CDR2: LGHNA and YSLEER.

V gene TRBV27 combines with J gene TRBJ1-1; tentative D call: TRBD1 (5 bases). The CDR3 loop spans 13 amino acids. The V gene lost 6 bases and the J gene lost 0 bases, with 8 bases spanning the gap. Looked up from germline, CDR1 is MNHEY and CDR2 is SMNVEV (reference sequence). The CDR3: CASRETVNTEAFF. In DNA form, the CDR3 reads TGTGCCAGCAGAGAGACAGTGAACACTGAAGCTTTCTTT.

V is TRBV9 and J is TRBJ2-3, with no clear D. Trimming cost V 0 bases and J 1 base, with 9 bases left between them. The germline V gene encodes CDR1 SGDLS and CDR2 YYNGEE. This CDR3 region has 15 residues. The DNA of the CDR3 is TGTGCCAGCAGCGTAGCAAGAACAGGCACAGATACGCAGTATTTT. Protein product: CASSVARTGTDTQYF.

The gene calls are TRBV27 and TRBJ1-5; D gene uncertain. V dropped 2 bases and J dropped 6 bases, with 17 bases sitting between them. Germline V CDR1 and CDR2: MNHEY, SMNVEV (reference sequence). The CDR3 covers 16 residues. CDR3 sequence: CASSLPPGPVSQPQHF. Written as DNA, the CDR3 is TGTGCCAGCAGTTTACCGCCGGGTCCCGTAAGTCAGCCCCAGCATTTT.

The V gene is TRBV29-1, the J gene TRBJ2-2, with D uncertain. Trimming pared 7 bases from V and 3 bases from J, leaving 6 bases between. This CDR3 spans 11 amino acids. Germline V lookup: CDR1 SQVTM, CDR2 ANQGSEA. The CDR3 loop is CSAQDTGELFF. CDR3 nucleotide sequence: TGCAGCGCCCAGGACACCGGGGAGCTGTTTTTT.

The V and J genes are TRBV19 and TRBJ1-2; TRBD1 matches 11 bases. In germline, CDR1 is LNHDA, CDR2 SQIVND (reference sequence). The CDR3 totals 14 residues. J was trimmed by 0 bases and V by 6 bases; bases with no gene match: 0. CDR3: CASRGQGANYGYTF. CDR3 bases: TGTGCCAGTAGGGGACAGGGGGCTAACTATGGCTACACCTTC.

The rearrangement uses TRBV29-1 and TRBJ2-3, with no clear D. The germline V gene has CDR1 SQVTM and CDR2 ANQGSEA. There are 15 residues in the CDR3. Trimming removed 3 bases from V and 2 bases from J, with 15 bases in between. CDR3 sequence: CSVDTTPTYTDTQYF. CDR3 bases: TGCAGCGTTGATACGACTCCAACCTACACAGATACGCAGTATTTT.

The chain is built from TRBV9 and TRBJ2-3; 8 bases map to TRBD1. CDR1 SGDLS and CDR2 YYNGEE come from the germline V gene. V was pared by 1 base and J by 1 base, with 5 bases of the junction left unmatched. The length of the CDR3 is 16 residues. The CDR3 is CASSVQGAGRTDTQYF. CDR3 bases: TGTGCCAGCAGCGTACAGGGGGCCGGTCGCACAGATACGCAGTATTTT.

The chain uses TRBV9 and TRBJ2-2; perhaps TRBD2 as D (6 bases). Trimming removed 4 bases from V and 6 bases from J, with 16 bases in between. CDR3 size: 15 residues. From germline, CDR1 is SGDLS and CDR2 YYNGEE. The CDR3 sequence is CASSPPDRRAGELFF. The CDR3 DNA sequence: TGTGCCAGCAGCCCTCCGGACCGGAGGGCCGGGGAGCTGTTTTTT.

The CDR3 protein is CASSRDSANYGYTF. CDR3 DNA sequence: TGTGCCAGCAGCCGGGACTCAGCTAACTATGGCTACACCTTC. The chain links TRBV11-1 to TRBJ1-2; possibly TRBD1 for D (5 bases). CDR3 size: 14 residues. With 5 bases removed from V and 0 bases from J, the gap between germline ends came to 10 bases. Germline V gene lookup returns CDR1 SGHAT and CDR2 FQDESV (reference sequence).

DNA for the CDR3: TGTGCCAGCAGCTTGGCTCTAGCGCCGACCTACGAGCAGTACTTC. Amino acids: CASSLALAPTYEQYF. This chain uses TRBV5-8 with TRBJ2-7; maybe TRBD2 (6 bases). The V and J ends lost 0 bases and 2 bases respectively, with 12 bases between them. The CDR3 sequence is 15 residues long. Germline loops: CDR1 SGHTS, CDR2 YDEGEE.

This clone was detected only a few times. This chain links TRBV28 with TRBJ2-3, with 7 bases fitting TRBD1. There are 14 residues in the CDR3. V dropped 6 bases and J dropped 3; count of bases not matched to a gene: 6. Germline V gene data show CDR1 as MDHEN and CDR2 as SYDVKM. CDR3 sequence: CASSGDRETDTQYF. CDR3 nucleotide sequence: TGTGCCAGCAGCGGTGACAGGGAGACAGATACGCAGTATTTT.

DNA for the CDR3: TGTGCCAGCCATTTCCAGGCGAACACCGGGGAGCTGTTTTTT. Its protein product is CASHFQANTGELFF. This chain uses TRBV2 with TRBJ2-2; D is uncertain. V was cut by 8 bases and J by 0 bases, with 10 bases left in between. The CDR3 length is 14 residues. Germline CDR1 is SNHLY and CDR2 is FYNNEI.

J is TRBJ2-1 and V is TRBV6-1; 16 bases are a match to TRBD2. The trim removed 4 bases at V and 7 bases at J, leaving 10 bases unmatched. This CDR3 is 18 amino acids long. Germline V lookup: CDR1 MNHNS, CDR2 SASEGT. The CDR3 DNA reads TGTGCCAGCAGTGGCCCGGGACTAGCGGGAGGGCCCACGAATGAGCAGTTCTTC. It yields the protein CASSGPGLAGGPTNEQFF.

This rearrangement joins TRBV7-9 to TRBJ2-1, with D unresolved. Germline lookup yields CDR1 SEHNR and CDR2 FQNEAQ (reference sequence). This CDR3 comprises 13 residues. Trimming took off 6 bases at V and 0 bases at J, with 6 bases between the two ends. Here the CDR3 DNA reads TGTGCCAGCAGGGTCGGCTCCTACAATGAGCAGTTCTTC. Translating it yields CASRVGSYNEQFF.

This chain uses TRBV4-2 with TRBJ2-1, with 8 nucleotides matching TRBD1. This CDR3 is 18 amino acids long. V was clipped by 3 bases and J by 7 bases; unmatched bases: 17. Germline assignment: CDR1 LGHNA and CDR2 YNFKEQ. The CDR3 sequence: CASSHQRDGQGGQNEQFF. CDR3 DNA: TGTGCCAGCAGCCACCAAAGGGACGGACAGGGCGGTCAGAATGAGCAGTTCTTC.

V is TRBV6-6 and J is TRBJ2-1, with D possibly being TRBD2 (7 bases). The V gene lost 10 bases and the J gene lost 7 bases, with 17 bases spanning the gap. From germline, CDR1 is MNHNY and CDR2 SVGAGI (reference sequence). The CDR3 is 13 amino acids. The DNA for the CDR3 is TGTGCCACCGCGCCAGGGAGGGGGAATGAGCAGTTCTTC. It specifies CATAPGRGNEQFF.

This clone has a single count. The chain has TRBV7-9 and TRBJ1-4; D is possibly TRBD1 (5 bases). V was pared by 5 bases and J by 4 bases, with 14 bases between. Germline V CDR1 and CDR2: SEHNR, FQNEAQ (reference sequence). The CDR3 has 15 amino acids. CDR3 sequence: CASSRSGTLNEKLFF. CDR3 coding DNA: TGTGCCAGCAGCCGGTCCGGGACTCTTAATGAAAAACTGTTTTTT. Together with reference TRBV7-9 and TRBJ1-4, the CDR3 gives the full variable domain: DTGVSQNPRHKITKRGQNVTFRCDPISEHNRLYWYRQTLGQGPEFLTYFQNEAQLEKSRLLSDRFSAERPKGSFSTLEIQRTEQGDSAMYLCASSRSGTLNEKLFFGSGTQLSVL.

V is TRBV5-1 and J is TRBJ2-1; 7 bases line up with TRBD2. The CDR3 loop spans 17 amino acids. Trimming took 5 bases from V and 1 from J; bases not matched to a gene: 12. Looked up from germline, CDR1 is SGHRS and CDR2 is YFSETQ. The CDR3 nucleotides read TGCGCCAGCAGAGTGGCTGGGTCCGGGGGGTCCTACAATGAGCAGTTCTTC. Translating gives CASRVAGSGGSYNEQFF.

The CDR3 sequence: CASSLRRGGELFF. As DNA, the CDR3 is TGTGCCAGCAGTTTACGGCGGGGCGGGGAGCTGTTTTTT. The V and J genes are TRBV28 and TRBJ2-2, with D perhaps matching TRBD2 (6 bases). The CDR3 length is 13 residues. From germline, CDR1 is MDHEN and CDR2 SYDVKM. V was pared by 2 bases and J by 7 bases, with 8 bases between.

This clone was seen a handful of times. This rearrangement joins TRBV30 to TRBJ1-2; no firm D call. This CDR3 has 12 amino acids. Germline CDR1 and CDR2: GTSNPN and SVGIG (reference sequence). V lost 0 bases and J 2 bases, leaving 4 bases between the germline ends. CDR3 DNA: TGTGCCTGGAGTGTACTAAACTATGGCTACACCTTC. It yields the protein CAWSVLNYGYTF.

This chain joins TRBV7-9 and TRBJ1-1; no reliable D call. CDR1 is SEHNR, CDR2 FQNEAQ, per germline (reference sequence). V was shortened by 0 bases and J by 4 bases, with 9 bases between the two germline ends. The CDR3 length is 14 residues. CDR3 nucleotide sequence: TGTGCCAGCAGCTTAGCGTTCGAGGGCACTGAAGCTTTCTTT. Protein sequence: CASSLAFEGTEAFF.

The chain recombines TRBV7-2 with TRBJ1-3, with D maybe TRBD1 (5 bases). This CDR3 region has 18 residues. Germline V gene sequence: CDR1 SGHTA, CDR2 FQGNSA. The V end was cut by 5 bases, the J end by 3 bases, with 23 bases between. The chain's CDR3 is CASSPPPRQRMGGNTIYF. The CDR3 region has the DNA TGTGCCAGCAGCCCTCCACCAAGACAGCGAATGGGTGGAAACACCATATATTTT. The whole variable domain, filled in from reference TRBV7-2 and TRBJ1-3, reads GAGVSQSPSNKVTEKGKDVELRCDPISGHTALYWYRQSLGQGLEFLIYFQGNSAPDKSGLPSDRFSAERTGGSVSTLTIQRTQQEDSAVYLCASSPPPRQRMGGNTIYFGEGSWLTVV.

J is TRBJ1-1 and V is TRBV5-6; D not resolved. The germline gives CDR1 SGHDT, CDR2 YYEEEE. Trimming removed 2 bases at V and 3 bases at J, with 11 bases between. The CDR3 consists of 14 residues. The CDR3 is CASSFGLRDTEAFF. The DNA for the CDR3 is TGTGCCAGCAGCTTTGGCCTACGGGACACTGAAGCTTTCTTT.

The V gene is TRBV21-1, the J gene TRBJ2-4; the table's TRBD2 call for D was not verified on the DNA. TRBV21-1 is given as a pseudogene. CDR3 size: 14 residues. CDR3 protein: CASSKAATRYIQYF. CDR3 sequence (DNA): TGTGCCAGCAGCAAAGCAGCCACCCGGTACATTCAGTACTTC.

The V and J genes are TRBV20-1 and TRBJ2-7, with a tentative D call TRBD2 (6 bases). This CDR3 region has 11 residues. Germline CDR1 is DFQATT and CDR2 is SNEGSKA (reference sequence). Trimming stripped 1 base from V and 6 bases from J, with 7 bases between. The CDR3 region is CSARGGGEQYF. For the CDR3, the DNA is TGCAGTGCTAGAGGGGGAGGCGAGCAGTACTTC.

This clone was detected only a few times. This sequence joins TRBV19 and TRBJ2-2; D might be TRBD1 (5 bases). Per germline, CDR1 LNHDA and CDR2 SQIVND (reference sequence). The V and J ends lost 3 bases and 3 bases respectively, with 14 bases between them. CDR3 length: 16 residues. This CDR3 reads CASSMEQVAYTGELFF. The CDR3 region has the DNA TGTGCCAGTAGTATGGAACAGGTTGCATACACCGGGGAGCTGTTTTTT.

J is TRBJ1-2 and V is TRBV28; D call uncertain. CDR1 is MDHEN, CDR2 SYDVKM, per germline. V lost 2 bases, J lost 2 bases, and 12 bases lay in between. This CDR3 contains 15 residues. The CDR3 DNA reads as TGTGCCAGCAGTTTAGTGACCGGAGCCAACTATGGCTACACCTTC. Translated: CASSLVTGANYGYTF.

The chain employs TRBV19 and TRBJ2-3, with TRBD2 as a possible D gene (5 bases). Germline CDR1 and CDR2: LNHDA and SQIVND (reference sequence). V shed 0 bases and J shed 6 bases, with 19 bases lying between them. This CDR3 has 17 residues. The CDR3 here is CASSIDLEGFYGDTQYF. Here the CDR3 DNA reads TGTGCCAGTAGTATAGATCTAGAGGGATTCTACGGGGATACGCAGTATTTT. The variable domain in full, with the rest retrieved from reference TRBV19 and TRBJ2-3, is DGGITQSPKYLFRKEGQNVTLSCEQNLNHDAMYWYRQDPGQGLRLIYYSQIVNDFQKGDIAEGYSVSREKKESFPLTVTSAQKNPTAFYLCASSIDLEGFYGDTQYFGPGTRLTVL.

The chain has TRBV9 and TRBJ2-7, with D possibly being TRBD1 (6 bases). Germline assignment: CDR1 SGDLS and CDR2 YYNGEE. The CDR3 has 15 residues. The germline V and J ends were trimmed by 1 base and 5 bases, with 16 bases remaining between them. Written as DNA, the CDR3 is TGTGCCAGCAGCGTATTTTCGGGACAATCTGACGAGCAGTACTTC. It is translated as CASSVFSGQSDEQYF.